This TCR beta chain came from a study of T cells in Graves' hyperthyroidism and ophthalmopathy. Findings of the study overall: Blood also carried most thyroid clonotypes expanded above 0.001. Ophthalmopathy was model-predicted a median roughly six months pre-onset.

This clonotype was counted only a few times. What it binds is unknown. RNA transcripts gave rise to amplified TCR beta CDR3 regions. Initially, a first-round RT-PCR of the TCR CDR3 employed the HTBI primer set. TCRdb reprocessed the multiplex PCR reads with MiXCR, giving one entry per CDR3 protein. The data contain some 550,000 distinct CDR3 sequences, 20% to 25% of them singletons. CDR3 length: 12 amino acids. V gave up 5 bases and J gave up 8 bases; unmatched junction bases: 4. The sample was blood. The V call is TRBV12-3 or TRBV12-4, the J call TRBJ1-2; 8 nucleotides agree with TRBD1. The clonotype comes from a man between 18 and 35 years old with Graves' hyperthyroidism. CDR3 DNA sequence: TGTGCCAGCAGTGCTGGACAGGGAGGCTACACCTTC. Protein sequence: CASSAGQGGYTF.